This passage covers 13 T cell receptor beta chains from one sample sequenced in a study of blood T cell repertoires in COVID-19. Sequenced by immunoSEQ multiplex PCR; TCRdb stores in-frame clones only, minus some. The sample includes 200,000 to 250,000 clones, about 90% of them seen just once. The sequencing sample was made of PBMCs or T cells enriched from blood (not recorded which). The receptors were gathered from a woman aged 50 to 60 in a cohort exposed to, infected with or recovered from COVID-19 (not recorded which).

In nucleotides, the CDR3 is TGCAGCGTTGGACTAGCGGGCGAGCAGTACTTC. Protein product: CSVGLAGEQYF. The gene calls are TRBV29-1 and TRBJ2-7; TRBD2 matches 10 bases. Germline V gene sequence: CDR1 SQVTM, CDR2 ANQGSEA. The CDR3 consists of 11 residues. The V segment lost 4 bases and the J segment 6 bases; nucleotides outside the gene matches: 0.

This clone was recorded only once. The CDR3 DNA is TGTGCCAGCAGCGTAGGAGGAAATGGCAATCAGCCCCAGCATTTT. It translates to CASSVGGNGNQPQHF. The rearrangement uses TRBV9 and TRBJ1-5; D remains ambiguous. This CDR3 contains 15 residues. V lost 0 bases to trimming and J lost 2 bases, with 9 bases between them. Germline CDR1 and CDR2: SGDLS and YYNGEE.

This chain joins TRBV6-4 and TRBJ2-1; 8 nucleotides align to TRBD2. Germline V gives CDR1 MRHNA, CDR2 SNTAGT. Losses at the gene ends were 2 bases for V and 4 bases for J; bases not matched to a gene: 7. The CDR3 consists of 16 residues. The CDR3 is CASSDMAGGRYNEQFF. CDR3 coding DNA: TGTGCCAGCAGTGACATGGCGGGGGGTCGTTACAATGAGCAGTTCTTC.

The J gene is TRBJ1-2, the V gene TRBV5-1; the match to TRBD1 covers 8 bases. With V trimmed by 4 bases and J by 11 bases, 16 bases remained unmatched. The germline V gene encodes CDR1 SGHRS and CDR2 YFSETQ. There are 15 residues in the CDR3. This CDR3 is CASSPQGAGRMGYTF. CDR3 nucleotide sequence: TGCGCCAGCAGCCCGCAGGGGGCGGGGAGAATGGGGTACACCTTC.

The rearrangement links TRBV27 to TRBJ1-6, with 7 nucleotides matching TRBD1. The germline gives CDR1 MNHEY, CDR2 SMNVEV (reference sequence). The J segment lost 0 bases and the V segment lost 7 bases, leaving 9 bases of the junction unmatched. CDR3 length equals 17 residues. As DNA, the CDR3 is TGTGCCAGCACCGTGGACAGGACGAGCTCCTATAATTCACCCCTCCACTTT. It codes for CASTVDRTSSYNSPLHF.

The chain is built from TRBV9 and TRBJ1-1; D uncertain. V was trimmed by 1 base and J by 5 bases, leaving 9 bases between them. The length of the CDR3 is 13 residues. The germline CDR1 and CDR2 sequences are SGDLS and YYNGEE. The CDR3 nucleotides read TGTGCCAGCAGCGTATCAGTTCTTACTGAAGCTTTCTTT. Its protein is CASSVSVLTEAFF.

The chain joins TRBV5-4 to TRBJ1-2; 8 bases are a match to TRBD1. The CDR3 sequence is 14 residues long. Germline V CDR1 and CDR2: SGHNT, YYREEE (reference sequence). The junction had 6 bases not matched to a gene; V was cut back by 4 bases and J by 4 bases. The CDR3 DNA reads TGTGCCAGCAGCGGGGGACAGGCAGCCTATGGCTACACCTTC. Translating gives CASSGGQAAYGYTF.

V usage is TRBV5-1 and J usage is TRBJ2-3; 7 bases are a match to TRBD2. Trimming removed 4 bases from V and 4 bases from J; junction bases left unmatched: 9. The germline V gene has CDR1 SGHRS and CDR2 YFSETQ. The CDR3 runs 15 residues. DNA of the CDR3: TGCGCCAGCAGCCTCCGGGGAGGGACGGCAGATACGCAGTATTTT. It translates to CASSLRGGTADTQYF.

The gene calls are TRBV27 and TRBJ2-5, with 10 bases aligning to TRBD2. The junction had 4 bases not matched to a gene; V was cut back by 4 bases and J by 5 bases. The germline gives CDR1 MNHEY, CDR2 SMNVEV (reference sequence). The CDR3 is 14 residues long. CDR3 nucleotide sequence: TGTGCCAGCAGTTCGGGACTAGCGAGGGAGACCCAGTACTTC. As protein: CASSSGLARETQYF.

The table lists this clone with a count of one. The chain uses TRBV29-1 and TRBJ1-5, with 9 bases lining up with TRBD1. The V and J ends lost 0 bases and 4 bases, in that order; junction bases with no gene match: 4. CDR1 and CDR2 (germline): SQVTM, ANQGSEA. The CDR3 spans 15 residues. CDR3 DNA: TGCAGCGTTGAAGAAGGGGGGACAGGGAATCAGCCCCAGCATTTT. This gives the protein CSVEEGGTGNQPQHF.

V is TRBV7-2 and J is TRBJ2-3; possible D gene TRBD2, 7 bases. The CDR3 has 15 residues. CDR1 is SGHTA, CDR2 FQGNSA, per germline. The V and J ends lost 6 bases and 4 bases respectively, with 17 bases between them. The CDR3 DNA follows: TGTGCCAGCAGAGGCGCGGGGGCCGGTGCAGATACGCAGTATTTT. Translation: CASRGAGAGADTQYF.

This chain uses TRBV4-3 with TRBJ1-6, with D perhaps TRBD1 (6 bases). The V gene's germline CDR1 is LGHNA and CDR2 YSLEER. V was clipped by 1 base and J by 5 bases, with 12 bases between them. The CDR3 has 16 residues. The CDR3 loop reads CASSQGPQGNNSPLHF. The DNA of the CDR3 is TGCGCCAGCAGCCAAGGACCTCAGGGGAATAATTCACCCCTCCACTTT.

The chain employs TRBV12-5 and TRBJ2-3, with 7 bases lining up with TRBD2. J was trimmed by 1 base and V by 5 bases; bases with no gene match: 6. The CDR3 runs to 15 residues. Looked up from germline, CDR1 is LGHNT and CDR2 is FRNRAP. The CDR3: CASGPGGGGTDTQYF. The CDR3 coding sequence is TGTGCTAGTGGTCCCGGGGGAGGGGGCACAGATACGCAGTATTTT.